Sequencing of this T cell receptor (beta chain) was carried out in a study of a mutant IDH1 vaccine in newly diagnosed glioma. Time point noted: week 47, end of study. Each dose of the vaccine consisted of 300 ug of mutant IDH1 20-mer peptide, with topical imiquimod. Some clones are missing from TCRdb's copy, which holds only in-frame ones; the method was immunoSEQ multiplex PCR. The sample has over 75,000 clones, approximately 80% seen once. The CDR3 is made up of 14 amino acids. V was shortened by 4 bases and J by 2 bases, with 11 bases between the two germline ends. CDR1 is SNHLY, CDR2 FYNNEI, per germline. With regard to this clone: Its matching antigen is unknown.

The origin of this receptor is a man in his forties or fifties with glioma. The chain is built from TRBV2 and TRBJ2-5, with D perhaps matching TRBD1 or TRBD2 (5 bases each). Material: PBMCs, obtained from a glioma patient whose treatment included an IDH1 peptide vaccine. The CDR3 spells CASSGGPSQETQYF. The CDR3 DNA reads TGTGCCAGCAGTGGGGGACCCAGTCAAGAGACCCAGTACTTC.